This entry describes one T cell receptor beta chain. The antigen is undetermined. The data were obtained in a study of metastatic and nonmetastatic thyroid tumors. As for the study in general: Repertoire comparison spanned blood and tumor or nodule tissue of malignant and benign thyroid patients.

Trimming took off 6 bases at V and 5 bases at J, with 8 bases between the two ends. Germline CDR1 MNHNS, CDR2 SASEGT. This CDR3 is built from 12 residues. Per the authors' pipeline: To classify distant metastasis in papillary thyroid cancer, a model was built from CDR3 differences across clinicopathological groups. TCRdb re-clonotyped the PCR reads through MiXCR. The V and J calls, along with clone size, are taken from TCRdb and not from the paper's own processing. The sample gives about 16,000 clones, about 30% of which show up once; about 14% is in the top ten. All patients were untreated before thyroid surgery. Study results and caveats: For both blood and tumor, malignant thyroid tumors reportedly showed significantly higher TCR beta diversity than benign nodules did.

Input material: adjacent normal tissue. V usage is TRBV6-1 and J usage is TRBJ1-5; D is uncertain. The sequence came from a female donor with papillary thyroid cancer or a benign thyroid nodule (not recorded which). Some clones in this sample may be carry-over from other donors' samples. CDR3 loop: CASSRQDQPQHF. DNA for the CDR3: TGTGCCAGCAGCCGCCAGGATCAGCCCCAGCATTTT.